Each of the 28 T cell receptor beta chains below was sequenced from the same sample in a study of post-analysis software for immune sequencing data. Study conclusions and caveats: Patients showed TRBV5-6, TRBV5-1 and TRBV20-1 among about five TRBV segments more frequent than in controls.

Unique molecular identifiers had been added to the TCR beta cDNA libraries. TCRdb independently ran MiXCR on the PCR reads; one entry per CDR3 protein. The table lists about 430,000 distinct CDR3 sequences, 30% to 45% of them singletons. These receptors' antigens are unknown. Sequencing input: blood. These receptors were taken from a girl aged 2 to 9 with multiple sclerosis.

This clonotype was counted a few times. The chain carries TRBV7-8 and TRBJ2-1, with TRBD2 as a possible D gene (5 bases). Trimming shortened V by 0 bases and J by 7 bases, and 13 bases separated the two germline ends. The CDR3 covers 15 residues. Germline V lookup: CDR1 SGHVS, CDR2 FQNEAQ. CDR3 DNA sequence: TGTGCCAGCAGCTTAGCCTACCTTAGCGATAATGAGCAGTTCTTC. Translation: CASSLAYLSDNEQFF.

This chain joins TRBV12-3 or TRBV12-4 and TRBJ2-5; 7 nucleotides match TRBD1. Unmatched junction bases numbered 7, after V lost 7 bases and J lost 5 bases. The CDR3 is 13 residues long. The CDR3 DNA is TGTGCCAGCACCTCGGACAGGAGGGAGACCCAGTACTTC. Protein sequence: CASTSDRRETQYF.

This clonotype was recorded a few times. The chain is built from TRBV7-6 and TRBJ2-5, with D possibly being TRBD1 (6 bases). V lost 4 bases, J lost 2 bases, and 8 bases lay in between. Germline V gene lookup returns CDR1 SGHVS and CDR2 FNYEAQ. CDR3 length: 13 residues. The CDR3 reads CASSSGHQETQYF. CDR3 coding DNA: TGTGCCAGCAGCTCGGGACATCAAGAGACCCAGTACTTC.

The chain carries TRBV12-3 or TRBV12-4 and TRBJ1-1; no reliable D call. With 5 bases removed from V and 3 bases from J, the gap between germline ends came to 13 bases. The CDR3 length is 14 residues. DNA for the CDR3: TGTGCCAGCAGTCTAAACAAAGGGTACACTGAAGCTTTCTTT. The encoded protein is CASSLNKGYTEAFF.

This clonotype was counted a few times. CDR3 bases: TGCAGTGCTAGAGTGACGGGAGGTGGGGCCAACGTCCTGACTTTC. Its translation: CSARVTGGGANVLTF. The rearrangement links TRBV20-1 to TRBJ2-6; 7 positions agree with TRBD2. The junction had 3 bases not matched to a gene; V was cut back by 1 base and J by 3 bases. Germline values: CDR1 DFQATT, CDR2 SNEGSKA (reference sequence). This CDR3 is built from 15 residues.

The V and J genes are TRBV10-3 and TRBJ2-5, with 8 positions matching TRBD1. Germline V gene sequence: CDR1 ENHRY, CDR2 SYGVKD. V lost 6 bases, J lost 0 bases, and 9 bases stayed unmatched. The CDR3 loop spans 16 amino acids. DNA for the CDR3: TGTGCCATCAGATCCTCGACAGGGGAACACCAAGAGACCCAGTACTTC. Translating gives CAIRSSTGEHQETQYF.

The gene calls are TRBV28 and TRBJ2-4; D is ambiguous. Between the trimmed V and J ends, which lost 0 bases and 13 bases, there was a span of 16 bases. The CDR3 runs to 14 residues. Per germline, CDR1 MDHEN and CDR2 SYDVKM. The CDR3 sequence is CASSLWKGNGVQYF. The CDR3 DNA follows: TGTGCCAGCAGTTTATGGAAGGGTAACGGCGTGCAGTACTTC.

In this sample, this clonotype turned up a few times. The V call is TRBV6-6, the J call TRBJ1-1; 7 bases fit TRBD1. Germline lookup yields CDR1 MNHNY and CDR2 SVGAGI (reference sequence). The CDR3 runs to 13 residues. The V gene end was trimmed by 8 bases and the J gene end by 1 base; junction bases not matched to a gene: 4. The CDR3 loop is CASAGTANTEAFF. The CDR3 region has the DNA TGTGCCAGCGCGGGGACAGCGAACACTGAAGCTTTCTTT.

For the CDR3, the DNA is TGTGCCAGCAGTGGAACGGGGGGAATCACTGAAGCTTTCTTT. Its protein is CASSGTGGITEAFF. The rearrangement joins TRBV25-1 to TRBJ1-1, with D tentatively TRBD1 (5 bases). With 4 bases removed from V and 4 bases from J, the gap between germline ends came to 13 bases. Germline-derived CDR1 and CDR2 are MGHDK and SYGVNS. The CDR3 contains 14 residues. The entire variable domain, with the rest obtained from reference TRBV25-1 and TRBJ1-1, is as follows: EADIYQTPRYLVIGTGKKITLECSQTMGHDKMYWYQQDPGMELHLIHYSYGVNSTEKGDLSSESTVSRIRTEHFPLTLESARPSHTSQYLCASSGTGGITEAFFGQGTRLTVV.

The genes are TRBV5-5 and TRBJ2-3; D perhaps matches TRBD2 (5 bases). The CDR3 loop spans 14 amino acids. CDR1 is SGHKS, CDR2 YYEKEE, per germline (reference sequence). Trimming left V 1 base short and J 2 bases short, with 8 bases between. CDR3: CASSLQADTDTQYF. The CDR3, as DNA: TGTGCCAGCAGCTTGCAAGCGGACACAGATACGCAGTATTTT.

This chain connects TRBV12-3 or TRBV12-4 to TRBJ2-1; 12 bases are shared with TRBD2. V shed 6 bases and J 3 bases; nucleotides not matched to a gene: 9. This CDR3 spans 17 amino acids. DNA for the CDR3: TGTGCCAGCAGGAGACTAGCGGGAGTCTCGAGCTACAATGAGCAGTTCTTC. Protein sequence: CASRRLAGVSSYNEQFF.

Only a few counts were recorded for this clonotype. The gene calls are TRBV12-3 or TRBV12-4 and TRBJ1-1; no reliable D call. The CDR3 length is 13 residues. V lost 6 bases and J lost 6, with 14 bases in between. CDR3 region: CASSHTPQSEAFF. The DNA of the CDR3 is TGTGCCAGCAGCCACACTCCCCAGTCTGAAGCTTTCTTT.

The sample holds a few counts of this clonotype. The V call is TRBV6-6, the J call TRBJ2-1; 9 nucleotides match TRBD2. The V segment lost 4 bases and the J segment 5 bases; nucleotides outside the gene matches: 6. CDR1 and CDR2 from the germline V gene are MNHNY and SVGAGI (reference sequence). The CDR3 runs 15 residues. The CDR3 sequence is CASSLTSGSNNEQFF. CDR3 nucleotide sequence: TGTGCCAGCAGTTTGACTAGCGGCTCTAACAATGAGCAGTTCTTC.

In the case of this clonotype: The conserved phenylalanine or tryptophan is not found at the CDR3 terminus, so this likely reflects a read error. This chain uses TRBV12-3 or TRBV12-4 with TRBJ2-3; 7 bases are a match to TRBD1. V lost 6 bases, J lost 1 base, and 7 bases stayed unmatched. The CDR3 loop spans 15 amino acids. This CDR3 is CASSLRTGGTDTQYL. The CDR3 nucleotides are TGTGCCAGCAGCCTTAGGACAGGAGGCACAGATACGCAGTATCTT.

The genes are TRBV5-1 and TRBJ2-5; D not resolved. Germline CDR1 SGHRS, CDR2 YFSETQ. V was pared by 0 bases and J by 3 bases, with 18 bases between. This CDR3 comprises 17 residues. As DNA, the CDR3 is TGCGCCAGCAGCTTGGTAGGTTCGGAATACTCAAAAGAGACCCAGTACTTC. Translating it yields CASSLVGSEYSKETQYF. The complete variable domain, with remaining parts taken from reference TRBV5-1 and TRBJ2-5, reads KAGVTQTPRYLIKTRGQQVTLSCSPISGHRSVSWYQQTPGQGLQFLFEYFSETQRNKGNFPGRFSGRQFSNSRSEMNVSTLELGDSALYLCASSLVGSEYSKETQYFGPGTRLLVL.

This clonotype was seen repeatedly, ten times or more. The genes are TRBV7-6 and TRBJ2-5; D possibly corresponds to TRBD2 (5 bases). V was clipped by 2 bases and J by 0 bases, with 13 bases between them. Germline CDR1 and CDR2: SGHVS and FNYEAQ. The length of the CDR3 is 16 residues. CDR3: CASSLWTGMYQETQYF. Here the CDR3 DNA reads TGTGCCAGCAGCTTATGGACGGGAATGTACCAAGAGACCCAGTACTTC.

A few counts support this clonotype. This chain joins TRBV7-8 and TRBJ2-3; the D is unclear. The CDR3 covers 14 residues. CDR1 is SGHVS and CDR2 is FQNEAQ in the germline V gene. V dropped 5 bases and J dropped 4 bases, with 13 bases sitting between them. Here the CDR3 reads CASSPSRLADTQYF. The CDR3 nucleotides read TGTGCCAGCAGCCCAAGTCGTCTCGCAGATACGCAGTATTTT.

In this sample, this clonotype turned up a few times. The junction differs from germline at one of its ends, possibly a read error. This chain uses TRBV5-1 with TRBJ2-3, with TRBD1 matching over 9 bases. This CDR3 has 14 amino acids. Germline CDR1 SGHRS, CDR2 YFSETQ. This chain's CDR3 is CASSPGQGPDTQYF. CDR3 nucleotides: TGTGCCAGCAGCCCGGGACAGGGACCAGATACGCAGTATTTT.

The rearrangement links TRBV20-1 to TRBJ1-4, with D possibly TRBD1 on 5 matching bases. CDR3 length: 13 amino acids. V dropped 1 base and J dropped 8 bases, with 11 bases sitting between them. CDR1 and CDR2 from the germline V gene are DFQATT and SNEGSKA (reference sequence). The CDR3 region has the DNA TGCAGTGCTAGAGTGGCAGGGTGGGAAAAACTGTTTTTT. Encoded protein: CSARVAGWEKLFF.

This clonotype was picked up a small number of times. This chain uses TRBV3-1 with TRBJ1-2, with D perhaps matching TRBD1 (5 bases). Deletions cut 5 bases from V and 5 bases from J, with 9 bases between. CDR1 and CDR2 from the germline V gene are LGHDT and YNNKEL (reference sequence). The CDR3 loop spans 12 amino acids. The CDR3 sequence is CASSTRQYGYTF. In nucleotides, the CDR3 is TGTGCCAGCAGCACACGACAGTATGGCTACACCTTC.

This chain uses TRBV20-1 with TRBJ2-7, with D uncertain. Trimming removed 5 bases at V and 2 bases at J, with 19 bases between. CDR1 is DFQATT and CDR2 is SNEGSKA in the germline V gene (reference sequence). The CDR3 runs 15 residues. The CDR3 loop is CSAATTSAGPYEQYF. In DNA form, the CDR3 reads TGCAGTGCTGCGACGACCAGCGCTGGGCCCTACGAGCAGTACTTC.

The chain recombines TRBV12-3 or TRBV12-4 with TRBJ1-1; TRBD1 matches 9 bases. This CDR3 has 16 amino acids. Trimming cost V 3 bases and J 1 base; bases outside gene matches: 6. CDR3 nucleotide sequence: TGTGCCAGCAGTTTTAGGACAGGGGCAAGGAACACTGAAGCTTTCTTT. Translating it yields CASSFRTGARNTEAFF.

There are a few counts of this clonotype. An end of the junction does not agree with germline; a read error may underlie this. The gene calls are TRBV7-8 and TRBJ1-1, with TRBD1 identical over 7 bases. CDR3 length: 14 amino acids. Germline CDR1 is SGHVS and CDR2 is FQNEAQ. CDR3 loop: CASSLGQAGTEAFF. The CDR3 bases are TGTGCCAGCAGTTTAGGACAGGCGGGCACTGAAGCTTTCTTT.

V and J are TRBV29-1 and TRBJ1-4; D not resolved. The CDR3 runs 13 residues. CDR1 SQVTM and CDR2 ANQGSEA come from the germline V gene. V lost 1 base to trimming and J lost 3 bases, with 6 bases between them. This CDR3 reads CSVEVRPNEKLFF. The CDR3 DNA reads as TGCAGCGTTGAAGTCAGACCTAATGAAAAACTGTTTTTT.

CDR3: CASSFRVFSYEQYF. In nucleotides, the CDR3 is TGTGCCAGCAGCTTCCGCGTGTTCTCCTACGAGCAGTACTTC. The V call is TRBV13, the J call TRBJ2-4; D gene uncertain. The J call is doubtful: the DNA matches TRBJ2-7 better. CDR3 length: 14 amino acids. Germline V lookup: CDR1 PRHDT, CDR2 FYEKMQ (reference sequence).

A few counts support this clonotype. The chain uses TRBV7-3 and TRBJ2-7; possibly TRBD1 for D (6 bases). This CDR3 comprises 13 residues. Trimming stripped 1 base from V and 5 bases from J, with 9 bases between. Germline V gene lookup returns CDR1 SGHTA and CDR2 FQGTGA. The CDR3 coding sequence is TGTGCCAGCAGCTTAAAAGGGGGTAACGAGCAGTACTTC. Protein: CASSLKGGNEQYF.

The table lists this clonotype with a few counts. The CDR3 loop is CASSSGATTMETQYF. The CDR3 DNA reads TGTGCCAGCAGCTCCGGCGCGACTACCATGGAGACCCAGTACTTC. J is TRBJ2-5 and V is TRBV11-2, with D possibly being TRBD2 (5 bases). Per germline, CDR1 SGHAT and CDR2 FQNNGV. CDR3 size: 15 residues. V lost 4 bases to trimming and J lost 5 bases, with 17 bases between them.

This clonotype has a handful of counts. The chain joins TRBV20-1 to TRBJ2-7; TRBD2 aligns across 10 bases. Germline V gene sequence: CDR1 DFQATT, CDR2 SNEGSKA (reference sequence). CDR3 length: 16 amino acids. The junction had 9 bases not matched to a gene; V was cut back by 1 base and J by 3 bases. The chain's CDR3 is CSARGLGLAVHYEQYF. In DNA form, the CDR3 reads TGCAGTGCTAGAGGCCTCGGACTAGCGGTCCACTACGAGCAGTACTTC.